This TCR beta chain was observed in a study of T cell repertoires and Cas9 in healthy adults. V lost 4 bases and J lost 2, with 12 bases in between. Germline V gene sequence: CDR1 SGHRS, CDR2 YFSETQ. The CDR3 runs 14 residues. This table comes from immunoSEQ multiplex PCR, and its TCRdb copy is limited to in-frame clones, with some not included. The sample yields some 15,000 clones, roughly 89% seen once. The TCR sequence derives from a human donor in good health. Input material: Tregs (CD4+, CD25+, CD127-, CD137-, CD154-) from PBMCs; culture status not recorded. The chain has TRBV5-1 and TRBJ2-5; D call uncertain. The CDR3 DNA reads TGCGCCAGCAGCACCCCGGACGGACAAGAGACCCAGTACTTC. This gives the protein CASSTPDGQETQYF.